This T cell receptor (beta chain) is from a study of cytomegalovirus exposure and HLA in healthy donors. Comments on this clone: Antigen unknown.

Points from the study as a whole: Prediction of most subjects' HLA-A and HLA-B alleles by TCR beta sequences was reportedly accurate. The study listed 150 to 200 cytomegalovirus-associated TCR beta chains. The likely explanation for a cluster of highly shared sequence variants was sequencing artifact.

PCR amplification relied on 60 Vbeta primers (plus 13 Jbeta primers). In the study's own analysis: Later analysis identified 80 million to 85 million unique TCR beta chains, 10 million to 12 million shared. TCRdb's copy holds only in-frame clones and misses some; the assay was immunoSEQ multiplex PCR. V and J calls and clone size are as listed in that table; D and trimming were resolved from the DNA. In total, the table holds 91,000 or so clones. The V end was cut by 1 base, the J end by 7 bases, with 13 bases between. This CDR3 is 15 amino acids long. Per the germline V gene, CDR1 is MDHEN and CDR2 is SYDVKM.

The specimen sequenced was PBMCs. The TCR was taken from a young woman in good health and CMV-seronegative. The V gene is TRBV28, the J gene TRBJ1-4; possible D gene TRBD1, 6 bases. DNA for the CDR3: TGTGCCAGCAGTTTATCCACAGGGTGGGGTGAAAAACTGTTTTTT. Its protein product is CASSLSTGWGEKLFF. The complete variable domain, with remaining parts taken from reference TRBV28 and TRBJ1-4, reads DVKVTQSSRYLVKRTGEKVFLECVQDMDHENMFWYRQDPGLGLRLIYFSYDVKMKEKGDIPEGYSVSREKKERFSLILESASTNQTSMYLCASSLSTGWGEKLFFGSGTQLSVL.